This T cell receptor beta chain was captured by sequencing in a study of cytomegalovirus exposure and HLA in healthy donors. Researchers ran the PCR with 60 Vbeta and 13 Jbeta primers. Assay: immunoSEQ multiplex PCR; the TCRdb copy retains only in-frame clones and omits some. This repertoire shows about 91,000 clones, about 90% found once; its top ten account for approximately 2.2%. Points from the study as a whole: One later analysis reportedly identified an Asian-associated ancestry cluster that showed fewer N-insertions than the approximately 700-donor mean.

As concerns this clone: Its specificity is not known.

Between the trimmed V and J ends, which lost 5 bases and 0 bases, there was a span of 13 bases. Germline CDR1 and CDR2: LGHNA and YSLEER. This CDR3 has 15 amino acids. The sample consisted of PBMCs. The chain employs TRBV4-3 and TRBJ1-1, with a possible D match to TRBD1 (5 bases). The origin of this receptor is a man aged 18 to 30 in good health and CMV-seronegative. As DNA, the CDR3 is TGCGCCAGCAGCAAGGGGAGGACCTTGAACACTGAAGCTTTCTTT. Protein product: CASSKGRTLNTEAFF.